The sequence of this TCR beta chain was determined in a study of OX40 agonist ivuxolimab in advanced cancers. Study overall: Patients got intravenous ivuxolimab at 0.01 to 10 mg/kg every 2 weeks. Averaging approximately 60 years in age, with a range of 23 to 79, the cohort was 65% to 90% male.

CDR1 is SGHTA, CDR2 FQGNSA, per germline. Trimming stripped 1 base from V and 6 bases from J, with 13 bases between. The CDR3 totals 16 residues. Assay: immunoSEQ multiplex PCR; the TCRdb copy retains only in-frame clones and omits some. The sample has some 80,000 clones, about nine tenths seen once. This sequence originates from an adult with an advanced solid tumor such as melanoma, head and neck, liver or kidney cancer. V and J are TRBV7-2 and TRBJ1-6, with no clear D. The sample consisted of CD4+ or CD8+ T cells sorted from blood, taken in a trial of the OX40 agonist ivuxolimab. The CDR3 nucleotides are TGTGCCAGCAGCTTAGAAACCCGGGATCCTAATTCACCCCTCCACTTT. Amino acid sequence: CASSLETRDPNSPLHF.